Listed below are T cell receptor beta chains from one sample, sequenced in a study of T cell responses to AZD1222 COVID-19 vaccine. Here immunoSEQ multiplex PCR was the method, and the copy in TCRdb shows in-frame clones only, minus some. Altogether fewer than 110,000 clones are present, more than 70% being singletons, with the ten largest covering 6% to 7%. The specimen comprised peripheral blood, sampled on day 0 of AZD1222 vaccination. The receptor set was obtained from an adult in good health. Each CDR3 is given with its conserved first and last residue. D genes are given only for firm matches. Part of the rows lack a size; the others show once, few, many or a class for expanded clones.

>TRBD2|TRBJ2-3|TRBV7-3|-
CASSLGLAIDTQYF
TGTGCCAGCAGCTTGGGACTAGCGATAGATACGCAGTATTTT
>TRBD2|TRBJ2-2|TRBV7-2|-
CASSLNAAGWGGELFF
TGTGCCAGCAGCTTAAACGCAGCGGGATGGGGCGGGGAGCTGTTTTTT
>-|TRBJ2-7|TRBV9|-
CASSRTGLAYEQYF
TGTGCCAGCAGCCGTACCGGGCTAGCCTACGAGCAGTACTTC
>TRBD1|TRBJ1-5|TRBV6-5|once
CASSYRQGGNQPQHF
TGTGCCAGCAGTTACCGACAGGGTGGCAATCAGCCCCAGCATTTT
>-|TRBJ1-4|TRBV28|-
CASSLHEKLFF
TGTGCCAGCAGTCTCCACGAAAAACTGTTTTTT
>-|TRBJ1-3|TRBV7-2|-
CASSLGGQGVAGNTIYF
TGTGCCAGCAGCTTAGGGGGACAAGGGGTAGCGGGAAACACCATATATTTT
>-|TRBJ1-6|TRBV30|-
CAWRAPGTSSYNSPLHF
TGTGCCTGGAGGGCACCCGGGACGAGCTCCTATAATTCACCCCTCCACTTT
>-|TRBJ1-3|TRBV6-1|-
CASSEIAPFVVSGNTIYF
TGTGCCAGCAGTGAAATTGCCCCGTTTGTTGTTTCTGGAAACACCATATATTTT
>-|TRBJ1-5|TRBV25-1|-
CASSGSNNQPQHF
TGTGCCAGCAGTGGAAGCAACAATCAGCCCCAGCATTTT
>-|TRBJ1-1|TRBV7-2|-
CASSWRYATEAFF
TGTGCCAGCAGCTGGCGGTATGCCACTGAAGCTTTCTTT
>-|TRBJ2-5|TRBV6-5|-
CASRALPQETQYF
TGTGCCAGCAGAGCCCTGCCTCAAGAGACCCAGTACTTC
>-|TRBJ1-6|TRBV5-6|-
CASSLTGKSPLHF
TGTGCCAGCAGCTTGACAGGGAAGTCACCCCTCCACTTT
>TRBD1|TRBJ2-7|TRBV25-1|-
CASSEPTGVAAREQYF
TGTGCCAGCAGTGAACCTACAGGGGTCGCCGCCCGCGAGCAGTACTTC
>TRBD1|TRBJ2-1|TRBV5-1|-
CASSADRVRNEQFF
TGCGCCAGCAGCGCCGACAGGGTCCGAAATGAGCAGTTCTTC
>TRBD1|TRBJ1-6|TRBV9|-
CASSVEGQGNSPLHF
TGTGCCAGCAGCGTAGAGGGACAGGGTAATTCACCCCTCCACTTT
>TRBD2|TRBJ2-7|TRBV7-2|-
CASSPGLAGPYEQYF
TGTGCCAGCAGCCCCGGACTAGCGGGACCCTACGAGCAGTACTTC
>TRBD1|TRBJ1-3|TRBV19|-
CASSSTGGGNTIYF
TGTGCCAGTAGCTCGACAGGGGGCGGAAACACCATATATTTT
>-|TRBJ2-7|TRBV4-2|-
CASSQDPGLSSYEQYF
TGTGCCAGCAGCCAAGATCCAGGATTGAGCTCCTACGAGCAGTACTTC
>TRBD1|TRBJ2-3|TRBV18|-
CASSPNGQVGGAQYF
TGTGCCAGCTCACCCAACGGACAGGTTGGGGGTGCGCAGTATTTT
>-|TRBJ1-5|TRBV7-2|-
CASSFLTGGSQPQHF
TGTGCCAGCAGCTTTTTAACTGGGGGGTCTCAGCCCCAGCATTTT
>-|TRBJ1-1|TRBV28|-
CASTTRGKNTEAFF
TGTGCCAGCACCACCAGGGGAAAAAACACTGAAGCTTTCTTT
>-|TRBJ2-7|TRBV5-1|-
CASSLDKTYEQYF
TGCGCCAGCAGCTTGGATAAAACCTACGAGCAGTACTTC
>-|TRBJ1-2|TRBV27|-
CASSSDRQAHYGYTF
TGTGCCAGCAGTTCCGATCGACAGGCCCACTATGGCTACACCTTC
>TRBD2|TRBJ2-3|TRBV11-2|-
CASSLVLGGRTDTQYF
TGTGCCAGCAGCTTAGTATTAGGCGGGAGAACAGATACGCAGTATTTT
>-|TRBJ2-2|TRBV15|-
CATSRGGPSGELFF
TGTGCCACCAGCAGAGGAGGACCTTCGGGGGAGCTGTTTTTT
>-|TRBJ2-7|TRBV12-3/TRBV12-4|-
CASSTFGEQYF
TGTGCCAGCAGTACTTTCGGCGAGCAGTACTTC
>-|TRBJ2-3|TRBV2|-
CASSNGQTTDTQYF
TGTGCCAGCAGTAACGGACAGACCACAGATACGCAGTATTTT
>-|TRBJ1-3|TRBV28|-
CASMSAGQRSGNTIYF
TGTGCCAGCATGTCGGCCGGGCAGCGCTCTGGAAACACCATATATTTT
>TRBD2|TRBJ2-5|TRBV12-3/TRBV12-4|-
CASSLQGGETQYF
TGTGCCAGCAGTTTACAGGGAGGGGAGACCCAGTACTTC
>-|TRBJ1-2|TRBV4-2|-
CASSQENGRKAGYTF
TGTGCCAGCAGCCAAGAGAATGGAAGGAAGGCTGGCTACACCTTC
>TRBD2|TRBJ2-1|TRBV7-2|once
CASSLASGLYNEQFF
TGTGCCAGCAGCTTAGCTAGCGGGCTCTACAATGAGCAGTTCTTC
>TRBD1|TRBJ2-1|TRBV28|once
CASSDRQGSYNEQFF
TGTGCCAGCAGTGATCGACAGGGCTCCTACAATGAGCAGTTCTTC
>TRBD2|TRBJ2-1|TRBV6-6|-
CASSGTSGSIEQFF
TGTGCCAGCAGCGGGACTAGCGGGAGTATTGAGCAGTTCTTC
>TRBD2|TRBJ2-7|TRBV10-3|-
CAISLVTSSFYEQYF
TGTGCCATCAGCCTGGTGACTAGCTCTTTCTACGAGCAGTACTTC
>TRBD1|TRBJ1-2|TRBV9|-
CASSAQTGAGYTF
TGTGCCAGCAGCGCACAGACAGGGGCTGGCTACACCTTC
>-|TRBJ1-6|TRBV5-1|-
CASSFLDNSPLHF
TGCGCCAGCAGCTTCTTGGATAATTCACCCCTCCACTTT
>TRBD1|TRBJ1-4|TRBV7-3|-
CASSRTGGTNEKLFF
TGTGCCAGCAGCAGAACAGGGGGGACAAATGAAAAACTGTTTTTT
>TRBD1|TRBJ1-1|TRBV13|-
CASSQRTGGKTEAFF
TGTGCCAGCAGCCAACGGACAGGGGGAAAAACTGAAGCTTTCTTT
>-|TRBJ1-1|TRBV3-1/TRBV3-2|-
CASSQLNTEAFF
TGTGCCAGCAGCCAGTTAAACACTGAAGCTTTCTTT
>-|TRBJ2-3|TRBV29-1|many
CSVCPQISTDTQYF
TGCAGCGTTTGTCCGCAAATCAGCACAGATACGCAGTATTTT
>-|TRBJ2-2|TRBV27|-
CASRWAVRAGDTGELFF
TGTGCCAGCAGGTGGGCGGTGAGGGCCGGGGACACCGGGGAGCTGTTTTTT
>-|TRBJ2-7|TRBV3-1/TRBV3-2|-
CASSQGLGEVF
TGTGCCAGCAGCCAGGGACTTGGCGAAGTCTTC
>-|TRBJ2-1|TRBV7-3|once
CASSLYRNSNEQFF
TGTGCCAGCAGCTTATACAGGAATTCCAATGAGCAGTTCTTC
>-|TRBJ2-7|TRBV9|-
CASSVSDLATYEQYF
TGTGCCAGCAGCGTGTCTGACCTCGCTACCTACGAGCAGTACTTC
>TRBD1|TRBJ2-7|TRBV29-1|-
CSVGGRGSSYEQYF
TGCAGCGTTGGGGGCAGGGGGTCCTCCTACGAGCAGTACTTC
>TRBD1|TRBJ1-5|TRBV27|-
CASSSLQGAGGNQPQHF
TGTGCCAGCAGTTCTTTACAGGGGGCAGGGGGCAATCAGCCCCAGCATTTT
>TRBD1|TRBJ2-7|TRBV27|-
CASSLNYRGPGEQYF
TGTGCCAGCAGTTTAAACTACAGGGGGCCGGGGGAGCAGTACTTC
>TRBD1|TRBJ1-5|TRBV19|once
CASSDPGQGASWGQPQHF
TGTGCCAGTAGCGATCCGGGACAGGGAGCCTCATGGGGTCAGCCCCAGCATTTT
>-|TRBJ1-1|TRBV7-2|-
CASSLMLKTEAFF
TGTGCCAGCAGCTTAATGTTGAAGACTGAAGCTTTCTTT
>-|TRBJ1-1|TRBV6-1|-
CASSEQQNTEAFF
TGTGCCAGCAGTGAACAACAGAACACTGAAGCTTTCTTT
>-|TRBJ1-3|TRBV3-1/TRBV3-2|-
CASSQDLSFSGNTIYF
TGTGCCAGCAGCCAAGATCTCAGTTTCTCTGGAAACACCATATATTTT
>TRBD2|TRBJ2-7|TRBV4-3|few
CASRPGTSGSYEQYF
TGCGCCAGCAGACCCGGGACTAGCGGCTCCTACGAGCAGTACTTC
>TRBD1|TRBJ1-3|TRBV11-3|-
CASSFAQGATGNTIYF
TGTGCCAGCAGCTTCGCTCAGGGGGCTACTGGAAACACCATATATTTT
>TRBD1|TRBJ2-6|TRBV27|-
CASSLGQGRTIGANVLTF
TGTGCCAGCAGTCTCGGACAGGGGCGAACGATTGGGGCCAACGTCCTGACTTTC
>-|TRBJ2-7|TRBV4-1|-
CASSNTAYEQYF
TGCGCCAGCAGCAACACTGCTTACGAGCAGTACTTC